This is a list of T cell receptor beta chains from one sample in a study of cytomegalovirus exposure and HLA in healthy donors. Assay used: immunoSEQ multiplex PCR; TCRdb lists only in-frame clones, some missing. The profile shows 140,000 to 150,000 clones, over 75% of them singletons. Sequenced: PBMCs. Every receptor here comes from a woman aged 25 to 45 in good health and CMV-seronegative. CDR3s include the opening cysteine and the closing phenylalanine or tryptophan. The D gene is left open where the match is weak. A clone size is listed for some rows: how often the clone was seen (once, few, many), or a class if it is expanded.

j_call | cdr3_length | d_call | clone_size | v_call | cdr3_aa | cdr3_nt
TRBJ1-2 | 10 | . | . | TRBV30 | CAWGHYGYTF | TGTGCCTGGGGGCACTATGGCTACACCTTC
TRBJ1-3 | 14 | . | once | TRBV6-1 | CASGGLLSGNTIYF | TGTGCCAGCGGAGGCCTTCTCTCTGGAAACACCATATATTTT
TRBJ1-1 | 14 | TRBD1 | once | TRBV29-1 | CSVEDPQGVTEAFF | TGCAGCGTTGAAGATCCACAGGGGGTGACTGAAGCTTTCTTT
TRBJ1-2 | 14 | . | few | TRBV6-1 | CASSEARHRYGYTF | TGTGCCAGCAGTGAGGCCAGACACCGCTATGGCTACACCTTC
TRBJ1-2 | 13 | TRBD1 | . | TRBV6-1 | CASTFGQGYGYTF | TGTGCCAGCACTTTCGGACAGGGCTATGGCTACACCTTC
TRBJ2-6 | 15 | . | . | TRBV11-2 | CASSWGDSGANVLTF | TGTGCCAGCAGCTGGGGGGATAGTGGGGCCAACGTCCTGACTTTC
TRBJ1-1 | 14 | . | . | TRBV7-3 | CASSFGAVGSEAFF | TGTGCCAGCAGCTTTGGTGCGGTAGGGAGCGAAGCTTTCTTT
TRBJ2-1 | 16 | TRBD2 | . | TRBV7-3 | CASSSKTSGGRNEQFF | TGTGCCAGCAGCTCCAAGACTAGCGGGGGGCGCAATGAGCAGTTCTTC
TRBJ1-4 | 13 | TRBD1 | few | TRBV27 | CASRFTGGEKLFF | TGTGCCAGCAGATTTACAGGGGGAGAAAAACTGTTTTTT
TRBJ2-3 | 15 | . | once | TRBV11-3 | CASSLGGRGTDTQYF | TGTGCCAGCAGCTTAGGCGGCAGGGGCACAGATACGCAGTATTTT
TRBJ1-1 | 14 | TRBD1 | . | TRBV6-5 | CASSYDPLRGRAFF | TGTGCCAGCAGTTACGACCCACTGAGGGGGCGAGCTTTCTTT
TRBJ1-2 | 14 | . | few | TRBV7-9 | CASSFLTEIYGYTF | TGTGCCAGCAGCTTCCTAACGGAGATCTATGGCTACACCTTC
TRBJ1-2 | 12 | TRBD1 | . | TRBV29-1 | CSVEDRGNGYTF | TGCAGCGTTGAAGACAGGGGGAATGGCTACACCTTC
TRBJ2-7 | 14 | . | . | TRBV27 | CASSLGPSLGEQYF | TGTGCCAGCAGTTTAGGGCCTAGCTTGGGAGAGCAGTACTTC
TRBJ1-4 | 14 | . | . | TRBV21-1 | CASSGHSLHEKLFF | TGTGCCAGCAGCGGACATTCACTCCATGAAAAACTGTTTTTT
TRBJ1-2 | 16 | TRBD1 | . | TRBV7-2 | CASSLDGTGVNYGYTF | TGTGCCAGCAGCTTAGATGGAACAGGGGTGAACTATGGCTACACCTTC
TRBJ1-2 | 9 | TRBD1 | . | TRBV29-1 | CSVDGGTVF | TGCAGCGTTGACGGCGGGACAGTATTC
TRBJ1-2 | 13 | . | once | TRBV7-2 | CASSLPQGDGYTF | TGTGCCAGCAGCTTACCGCAGGGTGATGGCTACACCTTC
TRBJ1-5 | 13 | . | . | TRBV4-2 | CASSPHMNQPQHF | TGTGCCAGCAGCCCACACATGAATCAGCCCCAGCATTTT
TRBJ2-2 | 15 | . | . | TRBV5-1 | CASSYAQGPTGELFF | TGCGCCAGCAGCTACGCACAGGGCCCCACCGGGGAGCTGTTTTTT
TRBJ1-1 | 14 | . | . | TRBV6-1 | CASRGAVRNTEAFF | TGTGCCAGCAGGGGAGCAGTACGGAACACTGAAGCTTTCTTT
TRBJ1-1 | 12 | . | . | TRBV10-3 | CAISGQVTEAFF | TGTGCCATCAGTGGGCAAGTCACTGAAGCTTTCTTT
TRBJ2-5 | 14 | . | . | TRBV6-5 | CASSYHRVGETQYF | TGTGCCAGCAGTTATCACAGGGTTGGGGAGACCCAGTACTTC
TRBJ2-5 | 16 | TRBD2 | . | TRBV9 | CASNAGTSGGASTQYF | TGTGCCAGTAACGCCGGGACTAGCGGGGGAGCCTCGACCCAGTACTTC
TRBJ2-2 | 19 | TRBD2 | . | TRBV11-2 | CASSLGPTSGGKNTGELFF | TGTGCCAGCAGCTTAGGCCCGACTAGCGGGGGGAAGAACACCGGGGAGCTGTTTTTT
TRBJ1-2 | 12 | . | . | TRBV5-6 | CASSRGNYGYTF | TGTGCCAGCAGCCGGGGGAACTATGGCTACACCTTC
TRBJ1-5 | 15 | TRBD1 | . | TRBV7-2 | CASSPDRGRYQPQHF | TGTGCCAGCAGCCCAGACAGGGGGAGATATCAGCCCCAGCATTTT
TRBJ2-2 | 15 | . | . | TRBV11-1 | CASSLDLRVTGELFF | TGTGCCAGCAGCTTAGATCTTCGAGTAACCGGGGAGCTGTTTTTT
TRBJ2-1 | 14 | . | . | TRBV7-6 | CASSSQGGYNEQFF | TGTGCCAGCAGCTCTCAGGGGGGCTACAATGAGCAGTTCTTC
TRBJ1-5 | 14 | . | few | TRBV19 | CASSISGLDQPQHF | TGTGCCAGTAGTATATCAGGGCTAGATCAGCCCCAGCATTTT
TRBJ1-2 | 16 | TRBD1 | . | TRBV30 | CAWAKAWTGSDYGYTF | TGTGCCTGGGCCAAGGCCTGGACAGGTAGTGACTATGGCTACACCTTC
TRBJ1-3 | 15 | TRBD1 | . | TRBV5-1 | CASSWRATGGNTIYF | TGCGCCAGCAGCTGGAGGGCGACAGGGGGAAACACCATATATTTT
TRBJ1-2 | 15 | . | once | TRBV6-5 | CASKVDNRQNYGYTF | TGTGCCAGCAAAGTTGACAATCGGCAAAACTATGGCTACACCTTC
TRBJ1-2 | 14 | . | . | TRBV7-2 | CASSHPAGNLGYTF | TGTGCCAGCAGCCACCCCGCAGGGAACTTGGGCTACACCTTC
TRBJ1-3 | 16 | TRBD1 | once | TRBV2 | CASNWDRLSSGNTIYF | TGTGCCAGCAATTGGGACAGGCTAAGCTCTGGAAACACCATATATTTT
TRBJ2-5 | 15 | . | . | TRBV7-6 | CASSKALGREETQYF | TGTGCCAGCAGCAAGGCCCTAGGCAGGGAAGAGACCCAGTACTTC
TRBJ1-3 | 17 | . | . | TRBV4-2 | CASSQGKQVISGNTIYF | TGTGCCAGCAGCCAAGGGAAACAGGTTATCTCTGGAAACACCATATATTTT
TRBJ2-1 | 13 | . | few | TRBV9 | CASSVGSEHPQFF | TGTGCCAGCAGCGTAGGAAGTGAACACCCGCAGTTCTTC
TRBJ2-1 | 13 | TRBD1 | once | TRBV5-6 | CASSAQGYNEQFF | TGTGCCAGCAGCGCACAGGGGTACAATGAGCAGTTCTTC
TRBJ2-2 | 15 | TRBD1 | . | TRBV7-3 | CASSFRTGGTGELFF | TGTGCCAGCAGCTTTAGGACAGGAGGAACCGGGGAGCTGTTTTTT
TRBJ1-1 | 13 | . | few | TRBV25-1 | CASSVGENTEAFF | TGTGCCAGCTCAGTAGGGGAGAACACTGAAGCTTTCTTT
TRBJ1-5 | 12 | TRBD1 | . | TRBV27 | CASRTGAQPQHF | TGTGCCAGCAGGACAGGGGCCCAGCCCCAGCATTTT
TRBJ2-2 | 15 | TRBD1 | . | TRBV6-4 | CASSPGQGDTGELFF | TGTGCCAGCAGTCCGGGACAGGGCGACACCGGGGAGCTGTTTTTT
TRBJ2-3 | 16 | TRBD1 | . | TRBV4-1 | CASSQVGDRGTDTQYF | TGCGCCAGCAGCCAAGTTGGGGACAGGGGCACAGATACGCAGTATTTT
TRBJ2-7 | 15 | TRBD1 | . | TRBV10-1 | CASSEGRQGINEQYF | TGCGCCAGCAGTGAGGGGCGACAGGGAATAAACGAGCAGTACTTC
TRBJ1-2 | 11 | . | . | TRBV20-1 | CSAAGDYGYTF | TGCAGTGCCGCCGGAGACTATGGCTACACCTTC
TRBJ1-3 | 15 | TRBD1 | . | TRBV6-1 | CASSETGGGGNTIYF | TGTGCCAGCAGTGAAACAGGGGGAGGTGGAAACACCATATATTTT
TRBJ1-4 | 17 | . | . | TRBV9 | CASSVGWGRSANEKLFF | TGTGCCAGCAGCGTAGGATGGGGGAGGAGCGCTAATGAAAAACTGTTTTTT
TRBJ1-1 | 15 | TRBD1 | . | TRBV18 | CASSAGGQANTEAFF | TGTGCCAGCTCCGCAGGAGGACAGGCGAACACTGAAGCTTTCTTT
TRBJ2-1 | 15 | . | . | TRBV28 | CASAQGFRDYNEQFF | TGTGCCAGCGCCCAGGGTTTCAGAGACTACAATGAGCAGTTCTTC
TRBJ1-2 | 15 | TRBD1 | . | TRBV5-1 | CASSFAQGTGDGYTF | TGCGCCAGCAGCTTCGCGCAAGGGACAGGGGATGGCTACACCTTC
TRBJ1-4 | 15 | . | . | TRBV6-1 | CASTTLSGGGEKLFF | TGTGCCAGCACAACACTCAGTGGGGGGGGTGAAAAACTGTTTTTT
TRBJ1-3 | 18 | . | few | TRBV18 | CASSPLGAGGRSGNTIYF | TGTGCCAGCTCACCACTAGGAGCAGGAGGGCGCTCTGGAAACACCATATATTTT
TRBJ2-3 | 15 | TRBD2 | . | TRBV4-3 | CASSQSSGGTDTQYF | TGCGCCAGCAGCCAGAGTAGCGGGGGCACAGATACGCAGTATTTT
TRBJ2-7 | 13 | . | . | TRBV7-3 | CASSLTSGGEQYF | TGTGCCAGCAGCTTAACGTCCGGGGGTGAGCAGTACTTC